The 5 T cell receptor beta chains given below trace back to one sample, sequenced in a study of blood T cell repertoires in COVID-19 (dated by TCRdb to about 2020). The protocol used for the library was the immunoSEQ multiplex PCR assay. Entries here come from immuneACCESS through TCRdb and include only in-frame sequences with V and J called. Some clones fail to appear in such tables; in the studies checked, an unresolved V gene covers under half of the shortfall, and the cause of the remainder is unknown. The sample data list about 170,000 clones, and approximately 85% of these were observed just once. The ten largest account for approximately 2.6% of the sample. Sequencing was carried out using peripheral blood. Every receptor here comes from a woman older than 75 with COVID-19, enrolled during active disease.

This clone has only one observation. The chain combines TRBV19 with TRBJ2-7; the match to TRBD2 covers 9 bases. Per germline, CDR1 LNHDA and CDR2 SQIVND (reference sequence). The junction had 5 bases not matched to a gene; V was cut back by 1 base and J by 4 bases. This CDR3 is built from 15 residues. CDR3 bases: TGTGCCAGTAGTATAGTAGCGGGAGTTTGGTACGAGCAGTACTTC. Its translation: CASSIVAGVWYEQYF.

This chain links TRBV11-2 with TRBJ1-1; TRBD1 matches 7 bases. Germline V gives CDR1 SGHAT, CDR2 FQNNGV. Trimming cost V 5 bases and J 5 bases; bases outside gene matches: 14. The CDR3 is 16 residues long. This CDR3 is CASSQDRSALGTEAFF. The CDR3 bases are TGTGCCAGCAGCCAGGACAGGAGTGCCCTGGGTACTGAAGCTTTCTTT. Full variable domain (missing parts from reference TRBV11-2 and TRBJ1-1): EAGVAQSPRYKIIEKRQSVAFWCNPISGHATLYWYQQILGQGPKLLIQFQNNGVVDDSQLPKDRFSAERLKGVDSTLKIQPAKLEDSAVYLCASSQDRSALGTEAFFGQGTRLTVV.

The CDR3 loop reads CASRTGGTGVNEQFF. In nucleotides, the CDR3 is TGTGCCAGCCGGACTGGGGGGACAGGAGTCAATGAGCAGTTCTTC. This chain connects TRBV5-4 to TRBJ2-1, with 8 positions matching TRBD1. Unmatched junction bases numbered 12, after V lost 7 bases and J lost 6 bases. The length of the CDR3 is 15 residues. Germline values: CDR1 SGHNT, CDR2 YYREEE (reference sequence).

The V gene is TRBV19, the J gene TRBJ2-1, with TRBD2 matching 11 bases. V lost 4 bases, J lost 6 bases, and 8 bases stayed unmatched. The CDR3 spans 16 residues. Per germline, CDR1 LNHDA and CDR2 SQIVND (reference sequence). CDR3 residues: CASSTYSGRGANEQFF. The CDR3 bases are TGTGCCAGTAGTACCTATAGCGGGAGGGGTGCCAATGAGCAGTTCTTC.

This clone was observed once. V is TRBV27 and J is TRBJ2-6, with 10 positions matching TRBD1. Germline CDR1 MNHEY, CDR2 SMNVEV (reference sequence). This CDR3 spans 18 amino acids. V shed 6 bases and J 4 bases; nucleotides not matched to a gene: 12. CDR3 region: CASSGRDRGLPGANVLTF. The CDR3 region has the DNA TGTGCCAGCAGCGGCCGGGACAGGGGCTTACCCGGGGCCAACGTCCTGACTTTC.